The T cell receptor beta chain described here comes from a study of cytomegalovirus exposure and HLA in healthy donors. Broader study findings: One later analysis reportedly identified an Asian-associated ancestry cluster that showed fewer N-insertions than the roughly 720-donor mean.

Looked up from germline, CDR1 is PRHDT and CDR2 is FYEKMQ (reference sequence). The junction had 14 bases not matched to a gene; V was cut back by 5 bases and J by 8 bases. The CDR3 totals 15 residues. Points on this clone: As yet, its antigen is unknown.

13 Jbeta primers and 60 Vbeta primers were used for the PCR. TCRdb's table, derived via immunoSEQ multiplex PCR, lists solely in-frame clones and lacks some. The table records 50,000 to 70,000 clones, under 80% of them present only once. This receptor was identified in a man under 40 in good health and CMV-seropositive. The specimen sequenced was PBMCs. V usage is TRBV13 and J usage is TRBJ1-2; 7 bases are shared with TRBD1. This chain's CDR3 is CASSLPSGTANGYTF. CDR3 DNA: TGTGCCAGCAGCCTCCCCTCCGGGACAGCGAACGGCTACACCTTC.